This T cell receptor (beta chain) originates from a study of T cells in Graves' hyperthyroidism and ophthalmopathy. This clonotype was seen only a few times. CDR3 length: 13 amino acids. Trimming took 1 base from V and 6 from J, leaving 9 bases between them. Germline V lookup: CDR1 PRHDT, CDR2 FYEKMQ (reference sequence). TCR beta CDR3 region amplification was performed from RNA transcripts. TCR CDR3 underwent first-round RT-PCR with the HTBI primer set. TCRdb used MiXCR to reprocess the multiplex PCR reads, holding one entry per CDR3 protein. The table includes about 760,000 distinct CDR3 sequences, about a third detected once.

This receptor was identified in a woman aged 40 to 49 with Graves' hyperthyroidism. What was sequenced was blood. The chain combines TRBV13 with TRBJ1-1; no firm D call. CDR3 sequence (DNA): TGTGCCAGCAGCTTAGACCGACCCCCTGAAGCTTTCTTT. Translating it yields CASSLDRPPEAFF.